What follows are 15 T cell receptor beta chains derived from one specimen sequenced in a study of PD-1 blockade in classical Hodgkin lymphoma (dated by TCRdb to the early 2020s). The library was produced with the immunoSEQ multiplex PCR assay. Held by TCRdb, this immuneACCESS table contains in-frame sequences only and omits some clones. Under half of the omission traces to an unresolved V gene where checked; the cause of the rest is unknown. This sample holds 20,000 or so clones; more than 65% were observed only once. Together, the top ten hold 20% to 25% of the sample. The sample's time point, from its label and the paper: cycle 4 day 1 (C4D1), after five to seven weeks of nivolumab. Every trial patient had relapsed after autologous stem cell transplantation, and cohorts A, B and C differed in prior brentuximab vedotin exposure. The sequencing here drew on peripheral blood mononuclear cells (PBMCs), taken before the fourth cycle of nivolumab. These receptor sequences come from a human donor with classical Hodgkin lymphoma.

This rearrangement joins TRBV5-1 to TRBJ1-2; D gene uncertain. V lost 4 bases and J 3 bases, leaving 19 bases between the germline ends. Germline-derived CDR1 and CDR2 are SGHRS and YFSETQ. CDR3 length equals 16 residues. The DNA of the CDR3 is TGCGCCAGCAGCCCCACCGACCCAAAAGACCACTATGGCTACACCTTC. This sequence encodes CASSPTDPKDHYGYTF.

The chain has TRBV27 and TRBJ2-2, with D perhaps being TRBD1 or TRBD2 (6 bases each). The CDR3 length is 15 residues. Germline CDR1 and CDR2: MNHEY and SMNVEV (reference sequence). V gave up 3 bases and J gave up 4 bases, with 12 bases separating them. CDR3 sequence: CASSFVGGPTGELFF. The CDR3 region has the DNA TGTGCCAGCAGTTTCGTGGGGGGCCCCACCGGGGAGCTGTTTTTT.

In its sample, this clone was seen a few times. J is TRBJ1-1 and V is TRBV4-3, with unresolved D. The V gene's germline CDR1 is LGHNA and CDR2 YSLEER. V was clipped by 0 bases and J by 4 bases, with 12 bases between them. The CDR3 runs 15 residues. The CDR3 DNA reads TGCGCCAGCAGCCAAGATACAACGGGGTCCACTGAAGCTTTCTTT. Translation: CASSQDTTGSTEAFF.

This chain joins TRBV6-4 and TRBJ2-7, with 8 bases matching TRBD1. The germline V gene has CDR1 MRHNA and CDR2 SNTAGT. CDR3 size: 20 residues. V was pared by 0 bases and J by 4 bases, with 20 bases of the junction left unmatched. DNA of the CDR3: TGTGCCAGCAGTGACTCGATCGCCGGGGCGGGACAGGCCAAGCCTTACGAGCAGTACGTC. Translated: CASSDSIAGAGQAKPYEQYV.

CDR3 in DNA: TGTGCCAGTAGTTGGGTGCTAGCGGCTACGGGTGAGCAGTTCTTC. Translating it yields CASSWVLAATGEQFF. The chain couples TRBV19 to TRBJ2-1, with 7 positions matching TRBD2. The CDR3 consists of 15 residues. Germline V gene sequence: CDR1 LNHDA, CDR2 SQIVND (reference sequence). Germline trimming cut 5 bases from V and 9 bases from J; bases unmatched to any gene: 13.

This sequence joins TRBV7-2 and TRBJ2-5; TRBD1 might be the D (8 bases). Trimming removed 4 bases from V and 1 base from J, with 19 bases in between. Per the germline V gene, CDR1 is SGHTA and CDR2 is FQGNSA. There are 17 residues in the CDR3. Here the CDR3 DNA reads TGTGCCAGCAGCTACCGGGGGGACAGGACGCTCCAAGAGACCCAGTACTTC. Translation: CASSYRGDRTLQETQYF.

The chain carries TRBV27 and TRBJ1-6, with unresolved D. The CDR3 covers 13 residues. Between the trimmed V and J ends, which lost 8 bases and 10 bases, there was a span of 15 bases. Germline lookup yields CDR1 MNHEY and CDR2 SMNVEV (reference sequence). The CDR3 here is CASGFRDSSPLHF. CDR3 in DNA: TGTGCCAGCGGGTTCCGAGACTCCTCACCCCTCCACTTT.

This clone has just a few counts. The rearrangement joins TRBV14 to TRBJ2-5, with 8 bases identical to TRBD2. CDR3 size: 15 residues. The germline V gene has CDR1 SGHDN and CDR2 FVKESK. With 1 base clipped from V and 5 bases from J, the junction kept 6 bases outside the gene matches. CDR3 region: CASSQVRGGRETQYF. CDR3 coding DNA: TGTGCCAGCAGCCAAGTACGGGGGGGCCGGGAGACCCAGTACTTC.

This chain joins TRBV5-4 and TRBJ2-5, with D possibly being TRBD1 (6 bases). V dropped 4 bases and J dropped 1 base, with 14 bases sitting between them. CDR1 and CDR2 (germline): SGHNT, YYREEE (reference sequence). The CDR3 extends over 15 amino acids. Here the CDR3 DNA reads TGTGCCAGCAGCGTGATGAACAGGGTCCAAGAGACCCAGTACTTC. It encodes CASSVMNRVQETQYF. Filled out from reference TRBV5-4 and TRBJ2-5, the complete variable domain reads ETGVTQSPTHLIKTRGQQVTLRCSSQSGHNTVSWYQQALGQGPQFIFQYYREEENGRGNFPPRFSGLQFPNYSSELNVNALELDDSALYLCASSVMNRVQETQYFGPGTRLLVL.

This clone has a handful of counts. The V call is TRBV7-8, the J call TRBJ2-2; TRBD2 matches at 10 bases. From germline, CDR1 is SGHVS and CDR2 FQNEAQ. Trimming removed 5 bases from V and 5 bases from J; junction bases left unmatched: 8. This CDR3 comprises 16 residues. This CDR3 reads CASSVVSGRGTGELFF. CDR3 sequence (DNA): TGTGCCAGCAGCGTAGTAAGCGGGAGGGGGACCGGGGAGCTGTTTTTT.

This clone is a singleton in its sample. CDR3: CASSLLWEMRSGANVLTF. The DNA of the CDR3 is TGTGCCAGCAGCTTGTTATGGGAGATGCGTTCTGGGGCCAACGTCCTGACTTTC. The V and J genes are TRBV5-5 and TRBJ2-6; possible D gene TRBD2, 5 bases. The CDR3 length is 18 residues. Per germline, CDR1 SGHKS and CDR2 YYEKEE (reference sequence). V was trimmed by 1 base and J by 1 base, leaving 15 bases between them.

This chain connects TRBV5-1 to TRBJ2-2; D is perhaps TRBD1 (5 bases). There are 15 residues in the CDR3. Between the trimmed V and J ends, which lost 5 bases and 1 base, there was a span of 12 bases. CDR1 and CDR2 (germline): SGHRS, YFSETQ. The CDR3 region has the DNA TGCGCCAGCAGTTCAGGGATTGGGAACACCGGGGAGCTGTTTTTT. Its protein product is CASSSGIGNTGELFF. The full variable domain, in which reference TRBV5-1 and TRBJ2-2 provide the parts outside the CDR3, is KAGVTQTPRYLIKTRGQQVTLSCSPISGHRSVSWYQQTPGQGLQFLFEYFSETQRNKGNFPGRFSGRQFSNSRSEMNVSTLELGDSALYLCASSSGIGNTGELFFGEGSRLTVL.

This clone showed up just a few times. CDR3 nucleotide sequence: TGTGCCAGCAGTCCCCAGGGGGCCCAAGAGACCCAGTACTTC. Amino acids: CASSPQGAQETQYF. The rearrangement uses TRBV2 and TRBJ2-5; 8 nucleotides agree with TRBD1. Germline-derived CDR1 and CDR2 are SNHLY and FYNNEI. The J segment lost 1 base and the V segment lost 5 bases, leaving 3 bases of the junction unmatched. This CDR3 has 14 amino acids.

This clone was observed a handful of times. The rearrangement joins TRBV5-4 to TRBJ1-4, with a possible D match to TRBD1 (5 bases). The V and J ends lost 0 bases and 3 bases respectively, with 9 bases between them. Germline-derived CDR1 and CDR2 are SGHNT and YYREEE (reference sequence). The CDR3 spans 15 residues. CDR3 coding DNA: TGTGCCAGCAGCTTGGAGACAGCTTCTAATGAAAAACTGTTTTTT. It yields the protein CASSLETASNEKLFF.

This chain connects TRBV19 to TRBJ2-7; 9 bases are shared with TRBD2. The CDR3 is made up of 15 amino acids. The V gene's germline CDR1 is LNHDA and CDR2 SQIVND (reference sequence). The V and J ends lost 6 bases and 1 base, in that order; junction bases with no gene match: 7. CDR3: CASSTGLASSYEQYF. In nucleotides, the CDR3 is TGTGCCAGTAGCACCGGACTAGCGAGTTCCTACGAGCAGTACTTC.